A single sample gave rise to the 15 T cell receptor beta chains below, sequenced in a study of OX40 agonist ivuxolimab in advanced cancers. Measured with immunoSEQ multiplex PCR; TCRdb has only the in-frame clones, and not every one. The repertoire holds 82,000 or so clones, with 75% to 90% as singletons. The material was CD4+ or CD8+ T cells sorted from blood, obtained in a trial of the OX40 agonist ivuxolimab. The receptors here all came from an adult with an advanced solid tumor such as melanoma, head and neck, liver or kidney cancer.

The chain recombines TRBV11-2 with TRBJ1-1; D remains unclear. The CDR3 spans 12 residues. Germline loops: CDR1 SGHAT, CDR2 FQNNGV. The V end was cut by 0 bases, the J end by 7 bases, with 6 bases between. The CDR3 DNA is TGTGCCAGCAGCTTAGATTTTGGTGAAGCTTTCTTT. Residues: CASSLDFGEAFF.

This clone was counted only a few times. V is TRBV5-1 and J is TRBJ1-2; D gene unclear. This CDR3 contains 14 residues. Germline CDR1 SGHRS, CDR2 YFSETQ. With 6 bases removed from V and 1 base from J, the gap between germline ends came to 13 bases. The CDR3 spells CASKFAGLNYGYTF. CDR3 DNA: TGCGCCAGCAAATTCGCCGGGCTTAACTATGGCTACACCTTC.

J is TRBJ2-5 and V is TRBV7-2; possibly TRBD2 for D (7 bases). Trimming took off 5 bases at V and 6 bases at J, with 22 bases between the two ends. The CDR3 is 16 amino acids. Looked up from germline, CDR1 is SGHTA and CDR2 is FQGNSA. CDR3 region: CASSTGARGGKQTQYF. The CDR3 bases are TGTGCCAGCAGCACGGGGGCCCGCGGGGGTAAGCAGACCCAGTACTTC.

The chain combines TRBV15 with TRBJ2-3; D is ambiguous. This CDR3 contains 16 residues. V gave up 0 bases and J gave up 3 bases, with 13 bases separating them. From germline, CDR1 is LNHNV and CDR2 YYDKDF (reference sequence). CDR3 bases: TGTGCCACCAGCAGAGATCTTCTTCGCTCGACAGATACGCAGTATTTT. Amino acid sequence: CATSRDLLRSTDTQYF.

This chain links TRBV7-8 with TRBJ2-7; possibly TRBD1 for D (7 bases). This CDR3 spans 14 amino acids. The V gene lost 3 bases and the J gene lost 5 bases, with 14 bases spanning the gap. Germline CDR1 and CDR2: SGHVS and FQNEAQ. The CDR3 DNA reads TGTGCCAGCAGCTTGAGCAGGGGGGTGGACGAGCAGTACTTC. It encodes CASSLSRGVDEQYF.

CDR3 sequence: CASSLHGGPQPQHF. The CDR3 nucleotides are TGTGCCAGCAGCTTACATGGGGGGCCTCAGCCCCAGCATTTT. The chain joins TRBV7-2 to TRBJ1-5; possible D gene TRBD1, 6 bases. In germline, CDR1 is SGHTA, CDR2 FQGNSA. V was trimmed by 2 bases and J by 6 bases, leaving 11 bases between them. This CDR3 spans 14 amino acids.

The genes are TRBV9 and TRBJ2-3; TRBD1 matches at 11 bases. After removal of 5 bases from V and 0 bases from J, the junction contained 11 bases not matched to a gene. CDR1 is SGDLS and CDR2 is YYNGEE in the germline V gene. This CDR3 spans 18 amino acids. CDR3 coding DNA: TGTGCCAGCAGTCGGACAGGGGGCCACCAAGCTAGCACAGATACGCAGTATTTT. It specifies CASSRTGGHQASTDTQYF.

CDR3 sequence (DNA): TGTGCCAGCAGCCCTAGGATCGCCCAGTATTCACCCCTCCACTTT. Translating it yields CASSPRIAQYSPLHF. The chain is built from TRBV9 and TRBJ1-6; no clear D gene. Germline V lookup: CDR1 SGDLS, CDR2 YYNGEE. CDR3 length equals 15 residues. The ends were cut back, 4 bases at V and 8 bases at J, with 16 bases in the middle.

The chain employs TRBV7-9 and TRBJ1-3, with TRBD1 identical over 9 bases. Per the germline V gene, CDR1 is SEHNR and CDR2 is FQNEAQ (reference sequence). The CDR3 loop spans 15 amino acids. J lost 2 bases, V lost 5 bases, and 4 bases had no gene match. As DNA, the CDR3 is TGTGCCAGCAGCCCCAACAGGGGGCCTGGAAACACCATATATTTT. Residues: CASSPNRGPGNTIYF. Combining the CDR3 with reference TRBV7-9 and TRBJ1-3 gives the whole variable domain DTGVSQNPRHKITKRGQNVTFRCDPISEHNRLYWYRQTLGQGPEFLTYFQNEAQLEKSRLLSDRFSAERPKGSFSTLEIQRTEQGDSAMYLCASSPNRGPGNTIYFGEGSWLTVV.

This chain links TRBV9 with TRBJ2-2; D uncertain. This CDR3 contains 15 residues. V shed 1 base and J shed 0 bases, with 7 bases lying between them. Germline loops: CDR1 SGDLS, CDR2 YYNGEE. As DNA, the CDR3 is TGTGCCAGCAGCGTACAAGGTTCGAACACCGGGGAGCTGTTTTTT. Translating it yields CASSVQGSNTGELFF.

V gene TRBV19 combines with J gene TRBJ1-4; D is undetermined. The CDR3 consists of 15 residues. The germline V gene has CDR1 LNHDA and CDR2 SQIVND (reference sequence). Between the trimmed V and J ends, which lost 5 bases and 5 bases, there was a span of 15 bases. The CDR3 here is CASSRETQPNEKLFF. The CDR3 nucleotides read TGTGCCAGTAGTCGCGAGACCCAGCCCAATGAAAAACTGTTTTTT. Using reference TRBV19 and TRBJ1-4 for the parts outside the CDR3, the full variable domain is DGGITQSPKYLFRKEGQNVTLSCEQNLNHDAMYWYRQDPGQGLRLIYYSQIVNDFQKGDIAEGYSVSREKKESFPLTVTSAQKNPTAFYLCASSRETQPNEKLFFGSGTQLSVL.

The V and J genes are TRBV6-4 and TRBJ1-1; perhaps TRBD1 as D (6 bases). Germline V CDR1 and CDR2: MRHNA, SNTAGT. V lost 2 bases and J lost 5, with 12 bases in between. This CDR3 contains 14 residues. The CDR3 bases are TGTGCCAGCAGTGACACATCCAGGGGTACTGAAGCTTTCTTT. Its translation is CASSDTSRGTEAFF.

This rearrangement joins TRBV10-3 to TRBJ2-3; D may match TRBD1 or TRBD2 (5 bases each). CDR1 is ENHRY and CDR2 is SYGVKD in the germline V gene. The CDR3 has 14 residues. V dropped 8 bases and J dropped 3 bases, with 15 bases sitting between them. The DNA for the CDR3 is TGTGCCATCGCCGGGGACCTGGGGACAGATACGCAGTATTTT. This codes for CAIAGDLGTDTQYF.

The chain couples TRBV2 to TRBJ1-2, with D unclear. The CDR3 is made up of 13 amino acids. The V end was cut by 1 base, the J end by 0 bases, with 3 bases between. The germline gives CDR1 SNHLY, CDR2 FYNNEI. The CDR3 loop is CASSEGTNYGYTF. CDR3 nucleotide sequence: TGTGCCAGCAGTGAAGGTACTAACTATGGCTACACCTTC.

The J gene is TRBJ1-1, the V gene TRBV28; D unresolved. Per germline, CDR1 MDHEN and CDR2 SYDVKM. V was trimmed by 4 bases and J by 0 bases, leaving 3 bases between them. The CDR3 spans 12 residues. The CDR3 DNA is TGTGCCAGCAGTTCAGTGAACACTGAAGCTTTCTTT. Translating it yields CASSSVNTEAFF. Drawing the rest from reference TRBV28 and TRBJ1-1, the complete variable domain is DVKVTQSSRYLVKRTGEKVFLECVQDMDHENMFWYRQDPGLGLRLIYFSYDVKMKEKGDIPEGYSVSREKKERFSLILESASTNQTSMYLCASSSVNTEAFFGQGTRLTVV.